This T cell receptor (beta chain) was obtained from a study of identical twins. Study-wide points: Modelling approaches yielded underestimates of out-of-frame TCR alpha sharing between monozygotic twins.

Worth noting for this clonotype: Its antigen is unknown.

TCRdb passed the 5' RACE reads through MiXCR, listing each CDR3 protein once. The table has approximately 700,000 distinct CDR3 sequences, roughly 20% seen once; the top ten hold about 12%. Between the trimmed V and J ends, which lost 3 bases and 0 bases, there was a span of 13 bases. This CDR3 has 16 amino acids. CDR1 and CDR2 from the germline V gene are SGHRS and YFSETQ. The sample was also reused in another study, on T cells expressing NK-cell markers.

The sequence came from a woman under 30 in good health. The chain couples TRBV5-1 to TRBJ2-1; D might be TRBD2 (6 bases). Material: PBMCs. In nucleotides, the CDR3 is TGCGCCAGCAGCTACCTAGCGCTTAGCTCCTACAATGAGCAGTTCTTC. Amino acid sequence: CASSYLALSSYNEQFF.